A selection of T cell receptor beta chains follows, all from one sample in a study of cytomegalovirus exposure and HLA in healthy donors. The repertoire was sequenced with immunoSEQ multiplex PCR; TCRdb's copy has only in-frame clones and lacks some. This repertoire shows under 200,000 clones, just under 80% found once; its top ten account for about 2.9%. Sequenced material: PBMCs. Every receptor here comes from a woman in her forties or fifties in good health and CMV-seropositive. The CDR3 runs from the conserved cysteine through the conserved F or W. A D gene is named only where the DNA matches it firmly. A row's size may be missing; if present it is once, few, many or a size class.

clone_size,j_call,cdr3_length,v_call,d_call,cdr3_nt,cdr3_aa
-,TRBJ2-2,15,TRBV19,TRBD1,TGTGCCAGTAGTATAGGGACAGGGGTTGGAGGGGAGCTGTTTTTT,CASSIGTGVGGELFF
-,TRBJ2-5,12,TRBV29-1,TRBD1,TGCAGCGCCGGGACAGAACAAGAGACCCAGTACTTC,CSAGTEQETQYF
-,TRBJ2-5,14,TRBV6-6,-,TGTGCCAGCAGTTACGGACAGCCCCAAGAGACCCAGTACTTC,CASSYGQPQETQYF
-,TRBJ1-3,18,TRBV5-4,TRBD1,TGTGCCAGCAGCAATGGCAACGGACAGGGGGCGCCTGGAAACACCATATATTTT,CASSNGNGQGAPGNTIYF
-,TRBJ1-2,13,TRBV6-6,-,TGTGCCAGCAGTTACTCGGGGACAAGTGGCTACACCTTC,CASSYSGTSGYTF
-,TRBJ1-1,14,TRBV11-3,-,TGTGCCAGCAGCTTCACAGGGACGAACACTGAAGCTTTCTTT,CASSFTGTNTEAFF
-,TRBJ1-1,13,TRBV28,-,TGTGCCAGCACGTGGGCCCTTAACACTGAAGCTTTCTTT,CASTWALNTEAFF
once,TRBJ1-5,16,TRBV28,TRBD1,TGTGCCAGCAGCTCCGGGACAGGGGGAGGGCTTCAGCCCCAGCATTTT,CASSSGTGGGLQPQHF
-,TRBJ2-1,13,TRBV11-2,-,TGTGCCAGCAGCCCCGGGGTTTATAATGAGCAGTTCTTC,CASSPGVYNEQFF
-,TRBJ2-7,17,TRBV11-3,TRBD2,TGTGCCAGCAGCTTAGAGGCTAGCGGGGGACCCGCCTACGAGCAGTACTTC,CASSLEASGGPAYEQYF
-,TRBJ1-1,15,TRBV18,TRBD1,TGTGCCAGCTCACCTGGAGAGACAGGGGGCACTGAAGCTTTCTTT,CASSPGETGGTEAFF
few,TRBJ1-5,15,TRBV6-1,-,TGTGCCAGCAGTGAAAGAGGCCCGATCAATCAGCCCCAGCATTTT,CASSERGPINQPQHF
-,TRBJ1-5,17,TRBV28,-,TGTGCCAGCAGTTTATGGCAGTCTGGTTATAGCAATCAGCCCCAGCATTTT,CASSLWQSGYSNQPQHF
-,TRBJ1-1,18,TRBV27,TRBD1,TGTGCCAGCAGTTCCTTTTCTACGGGACAGGGGATGAACACTGAAGCTTTCTTT,CASSSFSTGQGMNTEAFF
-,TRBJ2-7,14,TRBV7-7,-,TGTGCTAGCAGCTTTTCTGTCTCGTCCTACGAGCAGTACTTC,CASSFSVSSYEQYF
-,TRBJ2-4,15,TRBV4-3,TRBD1,TGCGCCAGCAGCCTGACAGGGGAGATGAGGAACATTCAGTACTTC,CASSLTGEMRNIQYF
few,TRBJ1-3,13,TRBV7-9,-,TGTGCCAGCAGACAGCCGAATTTAAACACCATATATTTT,CASRQPNLNTIYF
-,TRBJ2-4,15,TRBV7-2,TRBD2,TGTGCCAGCAGCTTAGGATCTAGCGGGGGGAGTAGTCAGTACTTC,CASSLGSSGGSSQYF
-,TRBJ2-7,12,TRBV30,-,TGTGCCTGGAGTGTCCCACAGGTCGAGCAGTACTTC,CAWSVPQVEQYF
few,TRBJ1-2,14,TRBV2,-,TGTGCCAGCAGTCTGTTAGGGGGGGGGTATGGCTACACCTTC,CASSLLGGGYGYTF
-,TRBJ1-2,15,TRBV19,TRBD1,TGTGCCAGTAGTATCCGGGACAGGGATGGGTTTGGCTACACCTTC,CASSIRDRDGFGYTF
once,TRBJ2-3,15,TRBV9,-,TGTGCCAGCAGCGTATCCGCGGGATCTCCAGATACGCAGTATTTT,CASSVSAGSPDTQYF
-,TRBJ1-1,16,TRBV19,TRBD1,TGTGCCAGTATTTTAAGGGCAGGGGGTATGAACACTGAAGCTTTCTTT,CASILRAGGMNTEAFF
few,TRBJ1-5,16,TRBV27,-,TGTGCCAGCAGGTGGGGGGGAGGAGGTGGCAATCAGCCCCAGCATTTT,CASRWGGGGGNQPQHF
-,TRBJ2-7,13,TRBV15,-,TGTGCCACCAGCAGAGAGTCCGGGTACGAGCAGTACTTC,CATSRESGYEQYF
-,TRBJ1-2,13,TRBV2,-,TGTGCCAGCGGGTCCCAGGGTCTCTATGGCTACACCTTC,CASGSQGLYGYTF
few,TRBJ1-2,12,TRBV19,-,TGTGCCAGTAGTGACTCGACTTCTGGCTACACCTTC,CASSDSTSGYTF
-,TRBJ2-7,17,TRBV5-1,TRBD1,TGCGCCAGCAGCACAGGGGAAGGGGGTGCCTTTAACTACGAGCAGTACTTC,CASSTGEGGAFNYEQYF
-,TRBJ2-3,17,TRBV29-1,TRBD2,TGCAGCGTTGGCCCTGCCGGACTAGCGGGGGTTTCGAGTACGCAGTATTTT,CSVGPAGLAGVSSTQYF
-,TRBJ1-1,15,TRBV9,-,TGTGCCAGCAGCGTAGTTGGGGGGGGGAACACTGAAGCTTTCTTT,CASSVVGGGNTEAFF
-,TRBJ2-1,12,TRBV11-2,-,TGTGCCAGCAGCGTAGTACGCAGGGAGCAGTTCTTC,CASSVVRREQFF